The 2 T cell receptor beta chains reported below all come from one sample, sequenced in a study of T-cell reconstitution after alpha-beta-depleted transplantation in children. Preparation of the TCRbeta library used unique molecular identifiers. From the PCR reads, TCRdb called clonotypes with MiXCR, one entry per CDR3 protein. This sample has 610,000 or so distinct CDR3 sequences, with 27% found just once. This specimen was PBMCs, taken before TCRalphabeta/CD19-depleted stem cell transplant. These TCRs come from a boy under two years old with Wiskott-Aldrich syndrome, due to receive a stem cell transplant.

The chain has TRBV7-2 and TRBJ1-1; D unresolved. V was cut by 2 bases and J by 1 base, with 14 bases left in between. The CDR3 loop spans 16 amino acids. Germline V gene data show CDR1 as SGHTA and CDR2 as FQGNSA. The CDR3 bases are TGTGCCAGCAGCTTAACTACGGTTAAGGCGAACACTGAAGCTTTCTTT. Translated: CASSLTTVKANTEAFF.

This clonotype was counted between two and nine times. The chain joins TRBV5-1 to TRBJ1-4; D might be TRBD1 (6 bases). With 0 bases removed from V and 7 bases from J, the gap between germline ends came to 13 bases. The CDR3 runs to 15 residues. CDR1 is SGHRS, CDR2 YFSETQ, per germline. The CDR3 DNA follows: TGCGCCAGCAGCTTGGCCGGGGGCGTAGGTGAAAAACTGTTTTTT. It translates to CASSLAGGVGEKLFF.